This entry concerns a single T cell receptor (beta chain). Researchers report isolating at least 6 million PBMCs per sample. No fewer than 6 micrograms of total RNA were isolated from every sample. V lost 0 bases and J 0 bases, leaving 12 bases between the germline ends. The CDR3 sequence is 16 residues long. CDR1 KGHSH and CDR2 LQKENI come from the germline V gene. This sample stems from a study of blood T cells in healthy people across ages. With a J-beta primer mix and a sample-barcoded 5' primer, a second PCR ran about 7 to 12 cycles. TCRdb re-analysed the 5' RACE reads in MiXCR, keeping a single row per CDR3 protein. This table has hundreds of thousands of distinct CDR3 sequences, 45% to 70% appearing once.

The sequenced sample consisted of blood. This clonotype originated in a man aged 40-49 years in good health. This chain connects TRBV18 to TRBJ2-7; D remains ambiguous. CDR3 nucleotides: TGTGCCAGCTCACCACCGGGAAAAAGGAGCTCCTACGAGCAGTACTTC. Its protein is CASSPPGKRSSYEQYF.